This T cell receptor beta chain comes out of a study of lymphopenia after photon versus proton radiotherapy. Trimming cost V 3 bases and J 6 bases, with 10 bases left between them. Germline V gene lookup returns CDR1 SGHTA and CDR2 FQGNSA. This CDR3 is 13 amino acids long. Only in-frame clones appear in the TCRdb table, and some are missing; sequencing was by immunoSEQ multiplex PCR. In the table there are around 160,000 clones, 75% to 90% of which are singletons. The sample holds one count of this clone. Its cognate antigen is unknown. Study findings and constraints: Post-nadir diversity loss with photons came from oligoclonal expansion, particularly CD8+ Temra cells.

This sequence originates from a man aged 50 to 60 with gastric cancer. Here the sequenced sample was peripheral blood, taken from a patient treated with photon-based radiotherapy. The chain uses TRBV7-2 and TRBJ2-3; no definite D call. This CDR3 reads CASSLAHGDTQYF. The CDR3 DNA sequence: TGTGCCAGCAGCTTGGCCCACGGGGATACGCAGTATTTT.